This T cell receptor beta chain was observed in a study of spatial heterogeneity in lung cancer. Time point of the sample: sample taken at primary tumor resection. Whole RNA, which was extracted from tumor, nontumor lung tissue or frozen PBMC, was sequenced without any cell sorting. MiXCR, run by TCRdb on the 5' RACE reads, gives a single entry per CDR3 protein. The sample gives more than 65,000 distinct CDR3 sequences, roughly 8% of which show up once; about 6.8% is in the top ten. The sample holds a few counts of this clonotype. The CDR3 covers 15 residues. J was trimmed by 4 bases and V by 2 bases; bases with no gene match: 5. Germline V gene lookup returns CDR1 SGHNT and CDR2 YYREEE (reference sequence).

The receptor was isolated from a male donor with early-stage non-small cell lung cancer. The rearrangement uses TRBV5-4 and TRBJ2-7; 11 bases map to TRBD2. Sequenced material: PBMCs, taken at surgery. CDR3 protein: CASSFELAGVYEQYF. Written as DNA, the CDR3 is TGTGCCAGCAGCTTTGAACTAGCGGGAGTATACGAGCAGTACTTC.